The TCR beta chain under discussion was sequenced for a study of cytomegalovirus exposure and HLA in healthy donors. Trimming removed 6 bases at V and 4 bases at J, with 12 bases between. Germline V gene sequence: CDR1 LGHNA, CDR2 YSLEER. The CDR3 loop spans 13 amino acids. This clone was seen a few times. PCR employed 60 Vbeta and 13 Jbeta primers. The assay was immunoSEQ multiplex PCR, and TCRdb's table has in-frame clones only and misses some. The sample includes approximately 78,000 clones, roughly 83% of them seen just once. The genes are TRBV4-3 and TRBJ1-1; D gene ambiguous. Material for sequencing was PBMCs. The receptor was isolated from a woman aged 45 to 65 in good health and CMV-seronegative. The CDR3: CASSYSVGTEAFF. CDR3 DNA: TGCGCCAGCAGTTACAGTGTCGGCACTGAAGCTTTCTTT.